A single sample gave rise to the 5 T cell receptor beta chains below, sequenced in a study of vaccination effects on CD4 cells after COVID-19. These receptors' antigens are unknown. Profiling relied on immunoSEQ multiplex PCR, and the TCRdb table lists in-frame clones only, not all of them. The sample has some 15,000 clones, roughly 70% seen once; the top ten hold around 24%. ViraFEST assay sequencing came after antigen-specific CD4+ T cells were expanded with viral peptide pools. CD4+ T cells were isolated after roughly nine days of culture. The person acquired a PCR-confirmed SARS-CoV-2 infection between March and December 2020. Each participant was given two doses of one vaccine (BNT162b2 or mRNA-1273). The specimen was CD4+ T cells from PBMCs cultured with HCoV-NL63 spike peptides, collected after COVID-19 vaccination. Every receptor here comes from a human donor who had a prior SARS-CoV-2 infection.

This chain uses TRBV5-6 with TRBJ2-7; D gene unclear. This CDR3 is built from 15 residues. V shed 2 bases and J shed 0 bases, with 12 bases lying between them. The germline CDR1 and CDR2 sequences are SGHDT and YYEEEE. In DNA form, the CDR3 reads TGTGCCAGCAGCTTCCGGTATTCGAGCTCCTACGAGCAGTACTTC. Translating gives CASSFRYSSSYEQYF.

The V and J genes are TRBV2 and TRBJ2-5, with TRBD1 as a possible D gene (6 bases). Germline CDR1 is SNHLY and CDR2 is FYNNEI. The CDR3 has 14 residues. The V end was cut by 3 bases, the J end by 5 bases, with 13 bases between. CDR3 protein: CASSERGNGETQYF. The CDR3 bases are TGTGCCAGCAGTGAGAGGGGGAATGGGGAGACCCAGTACTTC.

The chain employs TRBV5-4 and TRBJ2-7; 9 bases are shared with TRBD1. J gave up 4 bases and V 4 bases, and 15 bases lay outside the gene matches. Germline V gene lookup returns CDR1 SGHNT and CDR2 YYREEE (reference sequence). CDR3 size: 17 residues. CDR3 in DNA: TGTGCCAGCAGCCCAGCGACTCCGGGACAGGGATTTTACGAGCAGTACTTC. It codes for CASSPATPGQGFYEQYF.

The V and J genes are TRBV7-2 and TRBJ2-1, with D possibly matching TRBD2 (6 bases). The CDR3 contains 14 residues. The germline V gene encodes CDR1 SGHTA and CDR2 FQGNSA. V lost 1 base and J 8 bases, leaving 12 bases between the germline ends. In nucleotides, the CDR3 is TGTGCCAGCAGCTTAGGGACTGGAGGGTATGAGCAGTTCTTC. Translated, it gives CASSLGTGGYEQFF.

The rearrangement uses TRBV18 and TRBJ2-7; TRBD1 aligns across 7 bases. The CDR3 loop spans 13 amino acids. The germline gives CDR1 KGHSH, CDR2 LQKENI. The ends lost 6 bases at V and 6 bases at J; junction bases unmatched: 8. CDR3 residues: CASSPIDRVEQYF. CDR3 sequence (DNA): TGTGCCAGCTCTCCCATCGACAGGGTCGAGCAGTACTTC.